This TCR beta chain stems from a study of blood T cell repertoires in COVID-19 (TCRdb year 2020). Notes on the research overall: Collaborator samples came from the United States, Italy and Spain and covered acute and convalescent phases of COVID-19. The material from the prospective study consisted of cDNA or gDNA derived from T cells, B-cell-depleted T cells, or PBMCs. Subjects who had been exposed to COVID-19, were actively infected with it, or had recovered from it provided the deeply sampled blood TCRbeta repertoires that made up the dataset. The repertoires were released in a freely available public database intended as a resource for research on the immune response to SARS-CoV-2. Samples were obtained from the ongoing ImmuneRACE study (first 160 participants) and from 950 to 1,500 subjects provided by 6 global collaborators. The sample metadata nearly always contained a de-identified subject ID, COVID-19 status, age in years and sex. Where available, HLA class I and class II types were taken from metadata supplied by the sample provider and were not determined by assay-based typing. What the authors observed across the whole study: The amount of clinical and demographic metadata varied by source and participant and was provided uncurated.

With respect to this clone: Its specific antigen is unknown. Base qualities are not at hand, and no much larger clone is one base apart.

Each collaborating institution followed its own protocols to collect whole blood in K2EDTA tubes. For TCRbeta analysis, collaborators shipped samples as frozen whole blood, isolated PBMCs, or DNA extracted from either of those sample types. The immunoSEQ Assay, a bias-controlled multiplex PCR, was used to amplify TCRbeta CDR3 regions from genomic DNA. As for the original processing: The number of nucleated cells in each sample was estimated from the amplification of reference gene primers within the assay. To quantify the absolute abundance of each unique TCRbeta CDR3 rearrangement, sequence reads were collapsed and filtered. For each sample, productive Simpson clonality was calculated as the square root of Simpson's diversity index over productive rearrangements. Sourced from immuneACCESS, this table was stored by TCRdb with only in-frame sequences that have V and J called. A share of the clones is absent; for the studies checked, an unresolved V gene accounts for under half, and the remainder has no known explanation. V and J calls and clone size are given by that table; D and trimming were obtained from the DNA. The sample records 60,000 to 70,000 clones, 70% to 85% of which are singletons. The ten top clones hold more than 6.5% of the sample.

The CDR3 has 12 amino acids, counting the end cysteine and phenylalanine. The sequence is cut down to CDR3 DNA, 36 bases in frame from base 1. From the germline V gene (reference sequence), CDR1 is GTSNPN and CDR2 is SVGIG. The junction shows trimming of 5 bases on V and 4 bases on J, and the gene matches do not reach 4 bases of it. Sequencing was carried out using peripheral blood. This clonotype was sampled from a man between 60 and 70 years old with acute or convalescent COVID-19. The V gene is TRBV30 and the J gene is TRBJ1-2; 7 bases in the junction line up with TRBD1. The CDR3 in this case is CAWATGLYGYTF. The bases read TGTGCCTGGGCGACAGGGCTCTATGGCTACACCTTC. Here the CDR3 is joined to the reference TRBV30 and TRBJ1-2 genes, and the full variable domain is: SQTIHQWPATLVQPVGSPLSLECTVEGTSNPNLYWYRQAAGRGLQLLFYSVGIGQISSEVPQNLSASRPQDRQFILSSKKLLLSDSGFYLCAWATGLYGYTFGSGTRLTVV.